These 28 T cell receptor beta chains came from one sample sequenced in a study of blood T cell repertoires in COVID-19. TCRdb's copy holds only in-frame clones and misses some; the assay was immunoSEQ multiplex PCR. This table has fewer than 200,000 clones, approximately 86% appearing once. Sequenced material: peripheral blood. The receptors here all came from a woman of 80 years or more with COVID-19, enrolled during active disease.

The V call is TRBV5-5, the J call TRBJ2-2, with 10 bases that match TRBD1. The CDR3 consists of 18 residues. Germline lookup yields CDR1 SGHKS and CDR2 YYEKEE (reference sequence). J was trimmed by 0 bases and V by 5 bases; bases with no gene match: 10. The CDR3 region has the DNA TGTGCCAGCAGTCGGACGGGACAGGGGCCAGCGAACACCGGGGAGCTGTTTTTT. Translating it yields CASSRTGQGPANTGELFF.

This chain connects TRBV9 to TRBJ1-2; 12 bases align to TRBD1. The CDR3 contains 15 residues. The trim removed 2 bases at V and 5 bases at J, leaving 4 bases unmatched. From germline, CDR1 is SGDLS and CDR2 YYNGEE. CDR3 sequence reads: CASSVGTGGRYGYTF. The CDR3 DNA follows: TGTGCCAGCAGCGTCGGGACAGGGGGCAGATATGGCTACACCTTC. The full variable domain, rest sourced from reference TRBV9 and TRBJ1-2, is DSGVTQTPKHLITATGQRVTLRCSPRSGDLSVYWYQQSLDQGLQFLIQYYNGEERAKGNILERFSAQQFPDLHSELNLSSLELGDSALYFCASSVGTGGRYGYTFGSGTRLTVV.

V usage is TRBV5-4 and J usage is TRBJ2-3, with a weak D call TRBD1 (6 bases). Trimming removed 2 bases from V and 5 bases from J, with 12 bases in between. Germline V CDR1 and CDR2: SGHNT, YYREEE (reference sequence). There are 14 residues in the CDR3. This chain's CDR3 is CASSFGTYEDTQYF. CDR3 DNA: TGTGCCAGCAGCTTCGGGACATATGAAGATACGCAGTATTTT.

The J gene is TRBJ2-3, the V gene TRBV2; 10 bases line up with TRBD2. The germline V gene encodes CDR1 SNHLY and CDR2 FYNNEI. The V and J ends lost 5 bases and 3 bases, in that order; junction bases with no gene match: 2. This CDR3 has 14 amino acids. The DNA of the CDR3 is TGTGCCAGCAGTCTAGCGGGAGCGACAGATACGCAGTATTTT. Amino acid sequence: CASSLAGATDTQYF.

This chain uses TRBV5-5 with TRBJ2-5, with TRBD2 matching over 8 bases. The V gene's germline CDR1 is SGHKS and CDR2 YYEKEE (reference sequence). The CDR3 consists of 17 residues. The trim removed 2 bases at V and 1 base at J, leaving 10 bases unmatched. The CDR3 DNA reads as TGTGCCAGCAGCTTCCGGCTAGCGGGCGCCATCCAAGAGACCCAGTACTTC. It encodes CASSFRLAGAIQETQYF.

The chain recombines TRBV14 with TRBJ2-1; possible D gene TRBD1, 5 bases. From germline, CDR1 is SGHDN and CDR2 FVKESK. The CDR3 is made up of 15 amino acids. Trimming pared 0 bases from V and 8 bases from J, leaving 14 bases between. CDR3 sequence reads: CASSQESIQGYEQFF. CDR3 DNA sequence: TGTGCCAGCAGCCAAGAATCGATCCAGGGCTATGAGCAGTTCTTC.

The chain recombines TRBV5-5 with TRBJ1-1, with 8 bases aligning to TRBD1. Germline CDR1 is SGHKS and CDR2 is YYEKEE (reference sequence). This CDR3 spans 15 amino acids. Trimming cost V 1 base and J 1 base; bases outside gene matches: 3. The CDR3 protein is CASSLQGASNTEAFF. As DNA, the CDR3 is TGTGCCAGCAGCTTGCAGGGGGCTTCGAACACTGAAGCTTTCTTT.

The chain uses TRBV4-1 and TRBJ1-4; D call uncertain. V was trimmed by 0 bases and J by 7 bases, leaving 15 bases between them. Germline-derived CDR1 and CDR2 are MGHRA and YSYEKL. The CDR3 covers 16 residues. The CDR3 loop is CASSQEYPMRSEKLFF. The CDR3 region has the DNA TGCGCCAGCAGCCAAGAATACCCCATGAGGAGTGAAAAACTGTTTTTT.

The rearrangement joins TRBV28 to TRBJ1-2; no firm D call. CDR3 length equals 16 residues. From germline, CDR1 is MDHEN and CDR2 SYDVKM. The V and J ends lost 5 bases and 1 base respectively, with 17 bases between them. CDR3 protein: CASSLISPTVNYGYTF. The CDR3, as DNA: TGTGCCAGCAGTCTAATATCCCCAACAGTTAACTATGGCTACACCTTC.

The gene calls are TRBV27 and TRBJ1-5; D perhaps matches TRBD1 (5 bases). Looked up from germline, CDR1 is MNHEY and CDR2 is SMNVEV (reference sequence). Trimming cost V 4 bases and J 5 bases, with 12 bases left between them. CDR3 length equals 14 residues. CDR3 protein: CASSYSKQDQPQHF. CDR3 bases: TGTGCCAGCAGTTACTCCAAACAGGATCAGCCCCAGCATTTT.

The gene calls are TRBV7-3 and TRBJ1-1, with D maybe TRBD1 (6 bases). Germline V gene data show CDR1 as SGHTA and CDR2 as FQGTGA. This CDR3 is built from 15 residues. V was pared by 3 bases and J by 4 bases, with 15 bases between. CDR3 sequence: CASSFRGKGSTEAFF. In DNA form, the CDR3 reads TGTGCCAGCAGCTTTAGGGGGAAAGGGAGCACTGAAGCTTTCTTT.

The chain combines TRBV28 with TRBJ1-1; 7 nucleotides line up with TRBD1. This CDR3 has 19 residues. Germline CDR1 MDHEN, CDR2 SYDVKM. V lost 4 bases, J lost 2 bases, and 19 bases stayed unmatched. The CDR3 nucleotides read TGTGCCAGCAGTTCGTCGTGGGCAGGACAGGCTTTATTTAACACTGAAGCTTTCTTT. Amino acid sequence: CASSSSWAGQALFNTEAFF.

This chain connects TRBV5-6 to TRBJ2-7; TRBD1 matches at 10 bases. V lost 4 bases, J lost 5 bases, and 9 bases stayed unmatched. CDR3 size: 15 residues. Germline CDR1 and CDR2: SGHDT and YYEEEE. The CDR3 region has the DNA TGTGCCAGCAGCCCGCGGGACAGGGGCACCCACGAGCAGTACTTC. Encoded protein: CASSPRDRGTHEQYF.

The rearrangement joins TRBV5-6 to TRBJ1-2, with 8 positions matching TRBD1. Germline lookup yields CDR1 SGHDT and CDR2 YYEEEE. V lost 5 bases, J lost 0 bases, and 12 bases stayed unmatched. This CDR3 is built from 17 residues. CDR3 region: CASSYSGTGLSNYGYTF. The CDR3 DNA reads as TGTGCCAGCAGTTACTCCGGGACAGGACTATCTAACTATGGCTACACCTTC.

The CDR3 reads CASSLDWRENTGELFF. As DNA, the CDR3 is TGCGCCAGCAGCTTGGATTGGCGGGAGAACACCGGGGAGCTGTTTTTT. V gene TRBV5-1 combines with J gene TRBJ2-2; possible D gene TRBD2, 6 bases. This CDR3 comprises 16 residues. V lost 0 bases, J lost 1 base, and 10 bases lay in between. CDR1 and CDR2 from the germline V gene are SGHRS and YFSETQ.

V usage is TRBV18 and J usage is TRBJ1-1; D not certain. The CDR3 extends over 15 amino acids. In germline, CDR1 is KGHSH, CDR2 LQKENI. The ends were cut back, 3 bases at V and 0 bases at J, with 11 bases in the middle. The CDR3: CASSPKTGMNTEAFF. As DNA, the CDR3 is TGTGCCAGCTCACCTAAGACGGGGATGAACACTGAAGCTTTCTTT.

The chain joins TRBV27 to TRBJ1-3; 9 bases fit TRBD1. The CDR3 runs to 16 residues. Germline CDR1 is MNHEY and CDR2 is SMNVEV (reference sequence). J lost 4 bases, V lost 4 bases, and 8 bases had no gene match. Written as DNA, the CDR3 is TGTGCCAGCAGTTCCCAGGCCGGGACAGGGGGAAACACCATATATTTT. Translating gives CASSSQAGTGGNTIYF.

CDR3 loop: CASSRGTGGLLTQYF. The CDR3 DNA reads TGTGCCAGCAGCCGCGGGACAGGGGGCCTGCTTACGCAGTATTTT. J is TRBJ2-3 and V is TRBV6-2 or TRBV6-3, with 12 bases lining up with TRBD1. The CDR3 contains 15 residues. The V gene's germline CDR1 is MNHEY and CDR2 SVGEGT. The V and J ends lost 6 bases and 8 bases, in that order; junction bases with no gene match: 9.

The CDR3 DNA is TGTGCCAGCAGCGCCGGGACTAGACCGTCTAATGAGCAGTTCTTC. Translated, it gives CASSAGTRPSNEQFF. The chain recombines TRBV28 with TRBJ2-1; TRBD2 matches 8 bases. There are 15 residues in the CDR3. The germline V gene has CDR1 MDHEN and CDR2 SYDVKM. The V and J ends lost 6 bases and 7 bases, in that order; junction bases with no gene match: 11.

The chain joins TRBV5-1 to TRBJ2-7, with 10 bases identical to TRBD1. CDR3 size: 14 residues. Trimming took 4 bases from V and 4 from J; bases not matched to a gene: 5. In germline, CDR1 is SGHRS, CDR2 YFSETQ. CDR3 residues: CASSTQGQGYEQYF. The CDR3 DNA is TGCGCCAGCAGCACCCAGGGACAGGGGTACGAGCAGTACTTC.

The rearrangement uses TRBV27 and TRBJ1-1; 9 positions agree with TRBD1. This CDR3 has 15 residues. J lost 1 base, V lost 6 bases, and 6 bases had no gene match. From germline, CDR1 is MNHEY and CDR2 SMNVEV (reference sequence). DNA for the CDR3: TGTGCCAGCAGCCGGGACAGGGCGGGGAACACTGAAGCTTTCTTT. It yields the protein CASSRDRAGNTEAFF.

This clone was counted only a few times. CDR3 protein: CASSAGTPSYNEQFF. The CDR3 DNA follows: TGTGCCAGCAGTGCAGGCACCCCCTCCTACAATGAGCAGTTCTTC. J is TRBJ2-1 and V is TRBV9; D is ambiguous. This CDR3 is 15 amino acids long. The V and J ends lost 5 bases and 0 bases respectively, with 12 bases between them. From germline, CDR1 is SGDLS and CDR2 YYNGEE.

V gene TRBV15 combines with J gene TRBJ1-2; D uncertain. The length of the CDR3 is 14 residues. The germline CDR1 and CDR2 sequences are LNHNV and YYDKDF (reference sequence). V shed 3 bases and J shed 8 bases, with 16 bases lying between them. The CDR3: CATSSNTYVGGYTF. CDR3 DNA: TGTGCCACCAGCAGTAATACATATGTCGGGGGCTACACCTTC.

The chain is built from TRBV12-3 or TRBV12-4 and TRBJ2-1; D gene unclear. The CDR3 sequence is 13 residues long. Trimming took 5 bases from V and 8 from J, leaving 13 bases between them. The CDR3 bases are TGTGCCAGCAGTCCCCCCTTTCGAGATGAGCAGTTCTTC. It yields the protein CASSPPFRDEQFF.

The genes are TRBV20-1 and TRBJ1-5, with unresolved D. The CDR3 has 15 amino acids. The V and J ends lost 3 bases and 6 bases respectively, with 18 bases between them. Germline CDR1 reads DFQATT; CDR2 reads SNEGSKA (reference sequence). CDR3 nucleotides: TGCAGTGCTAGTAATCCGGGTTCCTCGGGTCAGCCCCAGCATTTT. This encodes CSASNPGSSGQPQHF.

The V and J genes are TRBV15 and TRBJ1-1, with D possibly matching TRBD1 (5 bases). CDR3 length equals 14 residues. Germline CDR1 and CDR2: LNHNV and YYDKDF (reference sequence). Trimming removed 5 bases at V and 0 bases at J, with 10 bases between. The CDR3 DNA is TGTGCCACCAGCGGTAGGGGTTTGAACACTGAAGCTTTCTTT. It translates to CATSGRGLNTEAFF.

This rearrangement joins TRBV5-6 to TRBJ2-7; 9 nucleotides match TRBD1. Losses at the gene ends were 6 bases for V and 5 bases for J; bases not matched to a gene: 12. The length of the CDR3 is 15 residues. Germline assignment: CDR1 SGHDT and CDR2 YYEEEE. The CDR3 sequence is CASTVPGQGLNEQYF. Written as DNA, the CDR3 is TGTGCCAGCACCGTACCGGGACAGGGCCTCAACGAGCAGTACTTC.

The rearrangement uses TRBV19 and TRBJ2-7; D perhaps matches TRBD2 (6 bases). The CDR3 extends over 13 amino acids. Trimming stripped 10 bases from V and 3 bases from J, with 16 bases between. Per the germline V gene, CDR1 is LNHDA and CDR2 is SQIVND (reference sequence). The CDR3 spells CATSKEGFYEQYF. Written as DNA, the CDR3 is TGTGCCACCAGTAAGGAGGGTTTCTACGAGCAGTACTTC. The full variable domain, completed using reference TRBV19 and TRBJ2-7, is DGGITQSPKYLFRKEGQNVTLSCEQNLNHDAMYWYRQDPGQGLRLIYYSQIVNDFQKGDIAEGYSVSREKKESFPLTVTSAQKNPTAFYLCATSKEGFYEQYFGPGTRLTVT.